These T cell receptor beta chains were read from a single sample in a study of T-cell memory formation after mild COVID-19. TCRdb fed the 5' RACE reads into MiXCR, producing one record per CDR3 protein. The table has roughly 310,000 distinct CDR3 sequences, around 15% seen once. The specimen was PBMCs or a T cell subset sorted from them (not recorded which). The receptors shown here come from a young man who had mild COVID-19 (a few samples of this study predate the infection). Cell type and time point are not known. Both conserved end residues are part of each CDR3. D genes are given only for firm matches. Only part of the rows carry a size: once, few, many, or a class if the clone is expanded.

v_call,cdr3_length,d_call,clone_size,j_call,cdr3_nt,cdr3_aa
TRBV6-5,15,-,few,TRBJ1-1,TGTGCCAGCAGTTATTCAACAGCCTCCAACACTGAAGCTTTCTTT,CASSYSTASNTEAFF
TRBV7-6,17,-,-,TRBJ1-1,TGTGCCAGCAGCTTAGCAAACTGGGACGGCGCGAACACTGAAGCTTTCTTT,CASSLANWDGANTEAFF
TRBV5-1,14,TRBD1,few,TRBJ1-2,TGCGCCAGTACCCCCGGCGGGACAGGGTTTGGCTACACCTTC,CASTPGGTGFGYTF
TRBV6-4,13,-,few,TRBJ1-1,TGTGCCAGCAGGGATGGGAGGGGCACTGAAGCTTTCTTT,CASRDGRGTEAFF
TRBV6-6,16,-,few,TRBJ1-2,TGTGCCAGCAGTTACACCGCCGGACAGCCCGACTATGGCTACACCTTC,CASSYTAGQPDYGYTF
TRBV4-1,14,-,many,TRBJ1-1,TGCGCCAGCAGCCAAGAGCCAGGGAACACTGAAGCTTTCTTT,CASSQEPGNTEAFF
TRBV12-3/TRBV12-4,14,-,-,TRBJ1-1,TGTGCCAGCAGTTTATTTCCCAGGATCACTGAAGCTTTCTTT,CASSLFPRITEAFF
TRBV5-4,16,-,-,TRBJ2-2,TGTGCCAGCAGCTTGGCCAGGGCCTCGGGCACCGGGGAGCTGTTTTTT,CASSLARASGTGELFF
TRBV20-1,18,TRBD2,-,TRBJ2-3,TGCAGTGCGCGCGGCCTTAAACTAGCGGGGGCCCCGAAAAATACGCAGTATTTT,CSARGLKLAGAPKNTQYF
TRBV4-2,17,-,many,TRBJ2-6,TGTGCCAGCAGCCAAGACGTCTCGAGTACCGGGGCCAACGTCCTGACTTTC,CASSQDVSSTGANVLTF
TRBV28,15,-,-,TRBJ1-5,TGTGCCAGCAGCAGAAATCGGCTCACGGGACAGCCCCAGCATTTT,CASSRNRLTGQPQHF
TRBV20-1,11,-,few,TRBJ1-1,TGCAGTGCTAGAGATCCTGGGGGGGCTTTCTTT,CSARDPGGAFF